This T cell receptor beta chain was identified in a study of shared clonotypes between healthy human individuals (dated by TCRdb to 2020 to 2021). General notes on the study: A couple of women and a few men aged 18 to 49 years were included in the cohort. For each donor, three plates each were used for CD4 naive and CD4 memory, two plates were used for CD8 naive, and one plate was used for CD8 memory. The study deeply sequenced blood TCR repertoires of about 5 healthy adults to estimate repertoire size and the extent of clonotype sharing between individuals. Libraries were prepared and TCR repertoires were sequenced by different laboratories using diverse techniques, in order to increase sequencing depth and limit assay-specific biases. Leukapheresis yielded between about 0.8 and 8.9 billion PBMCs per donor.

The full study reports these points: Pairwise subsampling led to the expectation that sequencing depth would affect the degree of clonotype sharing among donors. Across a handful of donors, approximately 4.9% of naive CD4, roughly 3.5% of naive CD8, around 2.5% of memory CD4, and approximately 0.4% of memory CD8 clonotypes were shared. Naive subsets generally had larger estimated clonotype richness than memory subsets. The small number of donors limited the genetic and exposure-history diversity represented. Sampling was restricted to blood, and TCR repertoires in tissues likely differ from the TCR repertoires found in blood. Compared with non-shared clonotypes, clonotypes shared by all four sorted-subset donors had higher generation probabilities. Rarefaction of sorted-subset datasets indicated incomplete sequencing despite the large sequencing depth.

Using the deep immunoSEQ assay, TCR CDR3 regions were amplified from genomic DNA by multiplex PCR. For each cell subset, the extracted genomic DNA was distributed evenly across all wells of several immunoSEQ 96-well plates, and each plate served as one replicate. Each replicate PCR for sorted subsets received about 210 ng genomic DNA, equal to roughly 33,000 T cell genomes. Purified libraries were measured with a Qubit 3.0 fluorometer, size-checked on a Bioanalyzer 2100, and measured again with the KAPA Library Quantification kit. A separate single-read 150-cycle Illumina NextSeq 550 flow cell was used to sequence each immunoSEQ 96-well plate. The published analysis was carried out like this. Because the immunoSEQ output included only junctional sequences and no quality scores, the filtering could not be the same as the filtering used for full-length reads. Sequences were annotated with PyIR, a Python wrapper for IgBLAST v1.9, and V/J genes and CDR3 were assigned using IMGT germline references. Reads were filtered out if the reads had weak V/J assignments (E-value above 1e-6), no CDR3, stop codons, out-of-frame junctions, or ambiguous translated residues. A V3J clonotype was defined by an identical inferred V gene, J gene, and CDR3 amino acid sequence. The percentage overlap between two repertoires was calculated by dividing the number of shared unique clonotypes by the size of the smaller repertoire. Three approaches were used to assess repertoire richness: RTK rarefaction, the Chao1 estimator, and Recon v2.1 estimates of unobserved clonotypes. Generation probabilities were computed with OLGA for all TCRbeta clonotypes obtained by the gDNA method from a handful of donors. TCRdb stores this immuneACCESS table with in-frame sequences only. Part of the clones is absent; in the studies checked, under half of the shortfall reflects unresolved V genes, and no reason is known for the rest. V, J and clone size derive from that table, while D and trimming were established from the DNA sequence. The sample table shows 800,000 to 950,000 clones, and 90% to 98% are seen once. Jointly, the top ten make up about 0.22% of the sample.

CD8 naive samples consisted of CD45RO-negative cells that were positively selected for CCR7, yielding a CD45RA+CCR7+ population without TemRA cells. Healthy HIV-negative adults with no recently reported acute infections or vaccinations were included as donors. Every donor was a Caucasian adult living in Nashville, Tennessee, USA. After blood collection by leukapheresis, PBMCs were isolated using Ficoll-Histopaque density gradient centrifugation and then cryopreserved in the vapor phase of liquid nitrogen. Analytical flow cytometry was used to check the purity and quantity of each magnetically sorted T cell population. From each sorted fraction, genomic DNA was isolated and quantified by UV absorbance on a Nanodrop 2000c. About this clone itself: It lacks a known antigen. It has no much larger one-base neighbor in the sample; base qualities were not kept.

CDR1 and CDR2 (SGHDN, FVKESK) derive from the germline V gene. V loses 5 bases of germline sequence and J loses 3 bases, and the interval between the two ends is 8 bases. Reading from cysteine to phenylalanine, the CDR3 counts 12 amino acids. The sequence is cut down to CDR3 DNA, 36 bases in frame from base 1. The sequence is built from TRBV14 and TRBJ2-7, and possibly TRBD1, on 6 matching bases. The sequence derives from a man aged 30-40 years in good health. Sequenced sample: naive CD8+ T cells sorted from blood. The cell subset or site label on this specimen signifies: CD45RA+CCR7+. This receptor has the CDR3 CASSVQGYEQYF. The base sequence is TGTGCCAGCAGCGTACAGGGCTACGAGCAGTACTTC.